Listed below are T cell receptor beta chains from one sample, sequenced in a study of OX40 agonist ivuxolimab in advanced cancers. Produced via immunoSEQ multiplex PCR; TCRdb's table is partial and in-frame only. Among about 83,000 clones listed, approximately 84% were seen once. The sample consisted of CD4+ or CD8+ T cells sorted from blood, taken in a trial of the OX40 agonist ivuxolimab. The source of these receptors is an adult with an advanced solid tumor such as melanoma, head and neck, liver or kidney cancer. The CDR3 runs from the conserved cysteine through the conserved F or W. The D gene is left open where the match is weak. Clone size is stated in some rows and not others, as once, few, many or a class when expanded.

CASSPSGNSYNEQFF	TGTGCCAGCTCACCTAGCGGGAACTCCTACAATGAGCAGTTCTTC	.	TRBV18	TRBD2	TRBJ2-1
CAWSVSETQYF	TGTGCCTGGAGTGTTTCAGAGACCCAGTACTTC	.	TRBV30	.	TRBJ2-5
CASREPGKWTGVVTDTQYF	TGTGCCAGCAGGGAACCCGGAAAATGGACAGGGGTTGTCACAGATACGCAGTATTTT	.	TRBV6-1	TRBD1	TRBJ2-3
CSVVASGERGYTF	TGCAGCGTTGTTGCCTCAGGGGAGCGGGGCTACACCTTC	.	TRBV29-1	.	TRBJ1-2
CAGDRDNYGYTF	TGTGCCGGGGACAGGGACAACTATGGCTACACCTTC	.	TRBV30	TRBD1	TRBJ1-2
CASSLGTGSGQPQHF	TGTGCCAGCAGCTTGGGGACAGGGTCAGGTCAGCCCCAGCATTTT	.	TRBV7-6	TRBD1	TRBJ1-5
CASSYSSLSNQPQHF	TGTGCCAGCAGTTACTCGAGTCTCAGCAATCAGCCCCAGCATTTT	.	TRBV6-5	.	TRBJ1-5
CASSNRDRGTYEQYF	TGTGCCAGCAGCAACCGGGACAGGGGTACCTACGAGCAGTACTTC	.	TRBV7-8	TRBD1	TRBJ2-7
CASSRTGSSYNSPLHF	TGTGCCAGCAGTCGGACAGGGAGCTCCTATAATTCACCCCTCCACTTT	once	TRBV14	TRBD1	TRBJ1-6
CASTRERRYEQYF	TGTGCCAGCACCCGGGAGAGGCGGTACGAGCAGTACTTC	once	TRBV2	.	TRBJ2-7